This T cell receptor (beta chain) was sequenced in a study of CD8+ T cells in alopecia areata. Indicated treatment: oral pan-JAK inhibitor, 5-10 mg twice daily. As the sequencing template, cDNA was produced by extracting RNA and reverse transcribing it. The assay was immunoSEQ multiplex PCR, and TCRdb's table has in-frame clones only and misses some. The repertoire consists of roughly 100,000 clones, with under 90% occurring once and the leading ten covering over 8.5%. The V end was cut by 6 bases, the J end by 0 bases, with 8 bases between. Germline V gene lookup returns CDR1 KGHSH and CDR2 LQKENI. This CDR3 comprises 13 residues.

V is TRBV18 and J is TRBJ1-1, with D possibly matching TRBD1 (5 bases). The source material was CD8+ T cells sorted from blood, sampled at roughly week 30, from a patient treated with tofacitinib. The sequence came from a human donor with alopecia areata. The CDR3 DNA follows: TGTGCCAGCTCCCGGGGCTTGAACACTGAAGCTTTCTTT. Translation: CASSRGLNTEAFF.